Reported below is one T cell receptor (beta chain). TCRdb's table, derived via immunoSEQ multiplex PCR, lists solely in-frame clones and lacks some. The sample contains about 38,000 clones, about 83% of which appear only once. Unmatched junction bases numbered 8, after V lost 8 bases and J lost 0 bases. CDR1 and CDR2 (germline): MGHRA, YSYEKL. The CDR3 totals 16 residues. The sample comes from a study of OX40 agonist ivuxolimab in advanced cancers. The TCR originated in an adult with an advanced solid tumor such as melanoma, head and neck, liver or kidney cancer. The genes are TRBV4-1 and TRBJ1-5, with TRBD1 identical over 9 bases. The sample was CD4+ or CD8+ T cells sorted from blood, taken in a trial of the OX40 agonist ivuxolimab. CDR3 in DNA: TGCGCCAGCCGGGACAGGGTGGGGGATAGCAATCAGCCCCAGCATTTT. It codes for CASRDRVGDSNQPQHF.